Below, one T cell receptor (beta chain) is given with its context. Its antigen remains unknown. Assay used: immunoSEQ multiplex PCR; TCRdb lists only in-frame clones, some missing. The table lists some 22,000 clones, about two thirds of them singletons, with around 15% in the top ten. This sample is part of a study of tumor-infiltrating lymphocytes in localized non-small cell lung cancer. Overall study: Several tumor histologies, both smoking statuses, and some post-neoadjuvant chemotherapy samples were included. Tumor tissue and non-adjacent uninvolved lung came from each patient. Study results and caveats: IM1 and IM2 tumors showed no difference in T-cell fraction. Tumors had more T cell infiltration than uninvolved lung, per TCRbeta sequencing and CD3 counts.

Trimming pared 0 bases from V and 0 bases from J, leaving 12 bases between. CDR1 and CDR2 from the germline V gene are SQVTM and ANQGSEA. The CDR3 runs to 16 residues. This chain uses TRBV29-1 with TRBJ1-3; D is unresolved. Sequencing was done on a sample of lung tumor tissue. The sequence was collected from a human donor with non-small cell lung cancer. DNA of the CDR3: TGCAGCGTTGAAGATCCTGATTACAGCTCTGGAAACACCATATATTTT. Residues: CSVEDPDYSSGNTIYF.